The 32 T cell receptor beta chains presented below share a single source sample, sequenced in a study of identical twins. TCRdb passed the 5' RACE reads through MiXCR, listing each CDR3 protein once. The top ten clones hold about 7% of a sample with 300,000 to 400,000 distinct CDR3 sequences, 9% to 15% of them seen once. These data were likewise used in another study, on yellow fever vaccine responses in identical twins.

The sample taken for sequencing was CD8+ T cells sorted from blood. The source of these receptors is a woman aged 18-29 years in good health.

This clonotype came up a few times. The J gene is TRBJ2-7, the V gene TRBV20-1; 8 bases are shared with TRBD2. With 6 bases clipped from V and 1 base from J, the junction kept 5 bases outside the gene matches. The CDR3 contains 13 residues. CDR1 is DFQATT, CDR2 SNEGSKA, per germline (reference sequence). CDR3 DNA sequence: TGCAGTGCACCATTAGCGGGGTCCTACGAGCAGTACGTC. As protein: CSAPLAGSYEQYV.

Many counts were recorded for this clonotype. This sequence joins TRBV24-1 and TRBJ2-1; D not certain. The CDR3 length is 13 residues. The V gene lost 3 bases and the J gene lost 8 bases, with 10 bases spanning the gap. The germline V gene has CDR1 KGHDR and CDR2 SFDVKD. The CDR3 reads CATSDRMMDEQFF. CDR3 sequence (DNA): TGTGCCACCAGTGATAGAATGATGGATGAGCAGTTCTTC.

Only a few counts were recorded for this clonotype. The V and J genes are TRBV20-1 and TRBJ2-5, with D perhaps TRBD2 (5 bases). Between the trimmed V and J ends, which lost 2 bases and 3 bases, there was a span of 10 bases. This CDR3 has 13 amino acids. Germline CDR1 and CDR2: DFQATT and SNEGSKA (reference sequence). The DNA for the CDR3 is TGCAGTGCTAGACCGAGCGGAGAAGAGACCCAGTACTTC. Translation: CSARPSGEETQYF.

The rearrangement joins TRBV6-2 or TRBV6-3 to TRBJ2-3, with D perhaps TRBD2 (6 bases). With 0 bases removed from V and 4 bases from J, the gap between germline ends came to 11 bases. The CDR3 covers 15 residues. The V gene's germline CDR1 is MNHEY and CDR2 SVGEGT. In DNA, the CDR3 is TGTGCCAGCAGTTACTCTCGCAGGGAGGCAGATACGCAGTATTTT. It specifies CASSYSRREADTQYF.

Only a few counts were recorded for this clonotype. The chain couples TRBV28 to TRBJ2-5, with 7 bases matching TRBD2. Germline V lookup: CDR1 MDHEN, CDR2 SYDVKM. The CDR3 is made up of 16 amino acids. Trimming at V came to 3 bases and at J to 4 bases, leaving 11 bases not matched to a gene. The DNA for the CDR3 is TGTGCCAGCAGTTTTACGGCGGGAGCGGATAGAGAGACCCAGTACTTC. Translated: CASSFTAGADRETQYF.

The chain has TRBV15 and TRBJ2-5, with D perhaps TRBD1 or TRBD2 (7 bases each). Looked up from germline, CDR1 is LNHNV and CDR2 is YYDKDF (reference sequence). The CDR3 contains 17 residues. V lost 3 bases and J lost 1, with 18 bases in between. CDR3: CATSSPQGGNRQETQYF. The CDR3 bases are TGTGCCACCAGCAGCCCCCAGGGGGGGAATCGCCAAGAGACCCAGTACTTC.

The V and J genes are TRBV5-5 and TRBJ2-2; no clear D gene. The CDR3 extends over 15 amino acids. Germline assignment: CDR1 SGHKS and CDR2 YYEKEE (reference sequence). The ends were cut back, 2 bases at V and 2 bases at J, with 10 bases in the middle. The CDR3 coding sequence is TGTGCCAGCAGCTTACAAGGCGGAAACACCGGGGAGCTGTTTTTT. Translation: CASSLQGGNTGELFF.

The count of this clonotype is one. V is TRBV19 and J is TRBJ2-2; D unclear. Germline CDR1 reads LNHDA; CDR2 reads SQIVND (reference sequence). This CDR3 has 12 amino acids. The V and J ends lost 11 bases and 2 bases respectively, with 9 bases between them. The CDR3 sequence is CAAGYNTGELFF. CDR3 coding DNA: TGTGCCGCTGGGTACAACACCGGGGAGCTGTTTTTT.

V and J are TRBV6-5 and TRBJ1-1; D unclear. V lost 0 bases to trimming and J lost 5 bases, with 10 bases between them. The germline gives CDR1 MNHEY, CDR2 SVGAGI. The CDR3 totals 14 residues. The CDR3 spells CASSYSPSGTEAFF. CDR3 nucleotides: TGTGCCAGCAGTTACTCGCCCAGCGGGACTGAAGCTTTCTTT.

V and J are TRBV9 and TRBJ1-1, with 8 bases identical to TRBD1. The CDR3 extends over 14 amino acids. Losses at the gene ends were 1 base for V and 5 bases for J; bases not matched to a gene: 4. CDR1 and CDR2 from the germline V gene are SGDLS and YYNGEE. CDR3 amino acids: CASSVQGAWTEAFF. The CDR3 DNA follows: TGTGCCAGCAGCGTACAGGGGGCTTGGACTGAAGCTTTCTTT.

V is TRBV4-1 and J is TRBJ2-3; D not resolved. V was clipped by 0 bases and J by 5 bases, with 6 bases between them. Germline V gene lookup returns CDR1 MGHRA and CDR2 YSYEKL. The CDR3 has 13 residues. The CDR3 DNA reads as TGCGCCAGCAGCCAAGAATTGGAAGATACGCAGTATTTT. Translated: CASSQELEDTQYF.

This clonotype was seen more than once but under ten times. This rearrangement joins TRBV7-9 to TRBJ2-5, with TRBD1 matching over 7 bases. The trim removed 4 bases at V and 2 bases at J, leaving 7 bases unmatched. The CDR3 length is 15 residues. Looked up from germline, CDR1 is SEHNR and CDR2 is FQNEAQ (reference sequence). The CDR3 reads CASSSIKGQQETQYF. CDR3 in DNA: TGTGCCAGCAGCTCAATAAAGGGACAGCAAGAGACCCAGTACTTC.

This sequence joins TRBV4-1 and TRBJ1-1, with 8 bases aligning to TRBD1. The length of the CDR3 is 15 residues. CDR1 is MGHRA and CDR2 is YSYEKL in the germline V gene. Trimming took 2 bases from V and 5 from J; bases not matched to a gene: 7. The CDR3, as DNA: TGCGCCAGCAGCCAACACCAGGGGGCATCAACTGAAGCTTTCTTT. Translated, it gives CASSQHQGASTEAFF.

V and J are TRBV24-1 and TRBJ1-5, with D perhaps TRBD1 (5 bases). Trimming shortened V by 2 bases and J by 0 bases, and 7 bases separated the two germline ends. CDR1 is KGHDR, CDR2 SFDVKD, per germline. The CDR3 totals 15 residues. The CDR3 spells CATSDSGLSNQPQHF. The CDR3, as DNA: TGTGCCACCAGTGATTCAGGGCTTAGCAATCAGCCCCAGCATTTT.

The chain joins TRBV13 to TRBJ2-1; possibly TRBD2 for D (7 bases). CDR1 PRHDT and CDR2 FYEKMQ come from the germline V gene (reference sequence). CDR3 length: 15 residues. Trimming pared 6 bases from V and 5 bases from J, leaving 17 bases between. The CDR3 DNA follows: TGTGCCAGCAGACAAAGGGGGGGTCCCCACAATGAGCAGTTCTTC. It codes for CASRQRGGPHNEQFF.

In this sample, this clonotype turned up a few times. This chain links TRBV25-1 with TRBJ2-5; D possibly corresponds to TRBD2 (6 bases). The CDR3 extends over 13 amino acids. V gave up 5 bases and J gave up 5 bases, with 12 bases separating them. Germline V gene lookup returns CDR1 MGHDK and CDR2 SYGVNS. This CDR3 is CASSQVEGETQYF. The CDR3 nucleotides are TGTGCCAGCAGTCAGGTGGAGGGGGAGACCCAGTACTTC. Supplemented by reference TRBV25-1 and TRBJ2-5, the full variable domain reads EADIYQTPRYLVIGTGKKITLECSQTMGHDKMYWYQQDPGMELHLIHYSYGVNSTEKGDLSSESTVSRIRTEHFPLTLESARPSHTSQYLCASSQVEGETQYFGPGTRLLVL.

This clonotype was counted only a few times. The chain uses TRBV4-1 and TRBJ1-5; tentative D call: TRBD1 (6 bases). The germline V gene has CDR1 MGHRA and CDR2 YSYEKL. The CDR3 covers 15 residues. V lost 3 bases and J 0 bases, leaving 9 bases between the germline ends. The CDR3 nucleotides are TGCGCCAGCAGCCAGTGGACAGATAGCAATCAGCCCCAGCATTTT. Amino acid sequence: CASSQWTDSNQPQHF.

The rearrangement links TRBV19 to TRBJ2-7, with D tentatively TRBD1 (6 bases). Looked up from germline, CDR1 is LNHDA and CDR2 is SQIVND (reference sequence). The CDR3 spans 15 residues. Trimming shortened V by 6 bases and J by 2 bases, and 17 bases separated the two germline ends. CDR3: CASRPGHLNAYEQYF. As DNA, the CDR3 is TGTGCCAGTAGACCGGGACACCTTAATGCCTACGAGCAGTACTTC.

This clonotype was recorded many times. This chain connects TRBV12-3 or TRBV12-4 to TRBJ2-2; 11 bases are shared with TRBD2. Losses at the gene ends were 6 bases for V and 6 bases for J; bases not matched to a gene: 12. CDR3 length equals 17 residues. The CDR3 DNA sequence: TGTGCCAGCAGCCGGCGGCTTAGCGGGGGGGCCGCCGGGGAGCTGTTTTTT. It is translated as CASSRRLSGGAAGELFF.

The DNA of the CDR3 is TGTGCCAGCAGCGTCCCGGGACTAGGAGAGGGTGAGCAGTTCTTC. Translating it yields CASSVPGLGEGEQFF. The chain employs TRBV9 and TRBJ2-1, with 8 positions matching TRBD2. Germline V lookup: CDR1 SGDLS, CDR2 YYNGEE. The CDR3 has 15 amino acids. V trimming: 2 bases; J trimming: 9 bases; junction bases outside the gene matches: 10.

This clonotype was detected many times. This rearrangement joins TRBV18 to TRBJ1-1; D not certain. Germline V gives CDR1 KGHSH, CDR2 LQKENI. V was pared by 3 bases and J by 11 bases, with 4 bases between. This CDR3 spans 9 amino acids. The CDR3 DNA is TGTGCCAGCTCACCTAGGGCTTTCTTT. Translation gives CASSPRAFF.

In this sample, this clonotype turned up a few times. The rearrangement joins TRBV12-3 or TRBV12-4 to TRBJ1-1, with D hard to call. This CDR3 has 14 residues. Trimming left V 5 bases short and J 5 bases short, with 15 bases between. In DNA form, the CDR3 reads TGTGCCAGCAGTGATCTCCTAGGGAGAACTGAAGCTTTCTTT. This codes for CASSDLLGRTEAFF.

The chain carries TRBV4-1 and TRBJ1-5; a weak D match, TRBD1 (6 bases). Trimming removed 2 bases at V and 2 bases at J, with 13 bases between. Germline values: CDR1 MGHRA, CDR2 YSYEKL. The CDR3 has 16 residues. The CDR3 reads CASSQWAGVGNQPQHF. DNA for the CDR3: TGCGCCAGCAGCCAATGGGCAGGGGTTGGCAATCAGCCCCAGCATTTT.

This clonotype was picked up many times. The chain joins TRBV4-1 to TRBJ1-3; 9 bases align to TRBD1. The germline CDR1 and CDR2 sequences are MGHRA and YSYEKL. The CDR3 covers 15 residues. With V trimmed by 6 bases and J by 0 bases, 3 bases remained unmatched. The DNA for the CDR3 is TGCGCCAGCAGGGGGACAGGGAACTCTGGAAACACCATATATTTT. This sequence encodes CASRGTGNSGNTIYF.

This clonotype has only a few counts. J is TRBJ2-7 and V is TRBV2; TRBD1 or TRBD2 may be the D gene (5 bases each). This CDR3 has 16 amino acids. V was cut by 7 bases and J by 2 bases, with 21 bases left in between. CDR1 and CDR2 from the germline V gene are SNHLY and FYNNEI. CDR3 in DNA: TGTGCCAGCATACACGGGGCGGCCCGAGTGGCCTACGAGCAGTACTTC. Translated: CASIHGAARVAYEQYF.

This chain joins TRBV4-1 and TRBJ2-5; maybe TRBD1 (6 bases). Germline V lookup: CDR1 MGHRA, CDR2 YSYEKL. Trimming removed 0 bases from V and 5 bases from J, with 13 bases in between. The CDR3 loop spans 15 amino acids. DNA for the CDR3: TGCGCCAGCAGCCAAGAGCAAACAGGGTTTGAGACCCAGTACTTC. This encodes CASSQEQTGFETQYF.

In regard to this clonotype: The junction differs from germline at one of its ends, possibly a read error. The chain joins TRBV13 to TRBJ1-3; no reliable D call. From germline, CDR1 is PRHDT and CDR2 FYEKMQ (reference sequence). This CDR3 is built from 15 residues. The CDR3 coding sequence is TGTGCCAGCAGCCTAGGGAGGAGCTCTGGAAACACCATATATTTT. Its translation is CASSLGRSSGNTIYF.

The chain is built from TRBV7-9 and TRBJ1-2, with 7 positions matching TRBD1. The CDR3 loop spans 16 amino acids. The V segment lost 4 bases and the J segment 1 base; nucleotides outside the gene matches: 9. The V gene's germline CDR1 is SEHNR and CDR2 FQNEAQ (reference sequence). CDR3 region: CASSSGQALLNYGYTF. The CDR3 region has the DNA TGTGCCAGCAGCTCCGGACAGGCGTTGCTTAACTATGGCTACACCTTC.

The sample holds many counts of this clonotype. V and J are TRBV4-1 and TRBJ1-2; 8 bases are a match to TRBD1. Germline V CDR1 and CDR2: MGHRA, YSYEKL. With V trimmed by 4 bases and J by 2 bases, 6 bases remained unmatched. The CDR3 extends over 15 amino acids. CDR3 DNA: TGCGCCAGCAGCCCCCTCGGGACAGGCAACTATGGCTACACCTTC. It codes for CASSPLGTGNYGYTF.

The V and J genes are TRBV12-3 or TRBV12-4 and TRBJ2-2; the match to TRBD2 covers 7 bases. The CDR3 spans 13 residues. J gave up 6 bases and V 8 bases, and 6 bases lay outside the gene matches. CDR3 loop: CASDYGRAGELFF. The CDR3 DNA reads as TGTGCCAGCGATTATGGGAGGGCCGGGGAGCTGTTTTTT.

V gene TRBV10-1 combines with J gene TRBJ1-4; D may be TRBD1 (5 bases). Germline assignment: CDR1 WNHNN and CDR2 SYGVQD (reference sequence). The V end lost 4 bases, the J end lost 0 bases, and 24 bases lay between the germline ends. The CDR3 runs to 20 residues. The CDR3 region is CASSGGSVAEVIATNEKLFF. CDR3 bases: TGCGCCAGCAGTGGGGGGTCTGTGGCGGAAGTAATAGCAACTAATGAAAAACTGTTTTTT.

V is TRBV20-1 and J is TRBJ2-1; D gene uncertain. There are 13 residues in the CDR3. Per germline, CDR1 DFQATT and CDR2 SNEGSKA (reference sequence). Trimming removed 5 bases at V and 7 bases at J, with 15 bases between. CDR3 in DNA: TGCAGTGCTGTAGGCCAGAAACCTAATGAGCAGTTCTTC. This sequence encodes CSAVGQKPNEQFF.